The 10 T cell receptor beta chains presented below share a single source sample, sequenced in a study of CD8+ T cells in alopecia areata. Treatment of the sample: oral pan-JAK inhibitor, 5-10 mg twice daily. Sequencing templates came from extracted RNA that was reverse transcribed into cDNA. Method: immunoSEQ multiplex PCR; TCRdb's copy keeps in-frame clones and lacks some. The table lists some 180,000 clones, roughly 46% of them singletons, with over 9% in the top ten. The input for sequencing was CD8+ T cells sorted from blood, taken around week 54, from a patient treated with tofacitinib. The receptors shown here come from a human donor with alopecia areata.

A few counts support this clone. V gene TRBV2 combines with J gene TRBJ1-1; 8 bases are shared with TRBD1. V shed 1 base, J shed 0 bases, and the junction held 10 bases outside the gene matches. Germline V gives CDR1 SNHLY, CDR2 FYNNEI. The CDR3 extends over 18 amino acids. The CDR3 here is CASSEEEVGQGLNTEAFF. CDR3 coding DNA: TGTGCCAGCAGTGAAGAAGAAGTCGGACAGGGCCTGAACACTGAAGCTTTCTTT.

The chain carries TRBV30 and TRBJ2-1; 9 bases are shared with TRBD1. Germline V gene sequence: CDR1 GTSNPN, CDR2 SVGIG (reference sequence). CDR3 length equals 15 residues. J lost 4 bases, V lost 2 bases, and 6 bases had no gene match. For the CDR3, the DNA is TGTGCCTGGAGTCCTCCGGGACAGGGATACAATGAGCAGTTCTTC. This codes for CAWSPPGQGYNEQFF.

This clone showed up just once. This chain uses TRBV27 with TRBJ2-3; no firm D call. In germline, CDR1 is MNHEY, CDR2 SMNVEV (reference sequence). Trimming removed 0 bases at V and 3 bases at J, with 7 bases between. This CDR3 has 14 residues. The CDR3 here is CASSLSTETDTQYF. The CDR3 coding sequence is TGTGCCAGCAGTTTATCTACCGAGACAGATACGCAGTATTTT.

In DNA form, the CDR3 reads TGTGCCAGCAGCAATGGACGCCGTTACGAGCAGTACTTC. Protein sequence: CASSNGRRYEQYF. This chain links TRBV2 with TRBJ2-7; unclear D gene. CDR1 is SNHLY and CDR2 is FYNNEI in the germline V gene. This CDR3 has 13 amino acids. Deletions cut 6 bases from V and 4 bases from J, with 13 bases between.

Only a few counts were recorded for this clone. This rearrangement joins TRBV15 to TRBJ2-1; D is unclear. Germline CDR1 LNHNV, CDR2 YYDKDF (reference sequence). The CDR3 runs to 11 residues. With 5 bases removed from V and 9 bases from J, the gap between germline ends came to 8 bases. CDR3 nucleotides: TGTGCCACCAGCTTGGGTGGTGAGCAGTTCTTC. Protein product: CATSLGGEQFF.

The genes are TRBV30 and TRBJ2-3, with 12 bases aligning to TRBD2. Germline CDR1 is GTSNPN and CDR2 is SVGIG (reference sequence). CDR3 size: 16 residues. After removal of 3 bases from V and 4 bases from J, the junction contained 8 bases not matched to a gene. The CDR3 DNA reads TGTGCCTGGAGGTTGGCTAGCGGGGGGGCCGCAGATACGCAGTATTTT. It is translated as CAWRLASGGAADTQYF. The variable domain in full, with the rest retrieved from reference TRBV30 and TRBJ2-3, is SQTIHQWPATLVQPVGSPLSLECTVEGTSNPNLYWYRQAAGRGLQLLFYSVGIGQISSEVPQNLSASRPQDRQFILSSKKLLLSDSGFYLCAWRLASGGAADTQYFGPGTRLTVL.

This clone was seen only a few times. The chain recombines TRBV29-1 with TRBJ2-5; 7 bases are shared with TRBD1. The DNA end favors TRBJ2-7, so the J call may be wrong. CDR3 length: 15 residues. The germline V gene encodes CDR1 SQVTM and CDR2 ANQGSEA. The CDR3 DNA sequence: TGCAGCGTTGAATTGGCACAGGGGTTTCCCTACGAGCAGTACTTC. Its protein is CSVELAQGFPYEQYF.

CDR3 coding DNA: TGTGCCAGCAGTTACACGGGGACAGAAGAGACCCAGTACTTC. Its protein is CASSYTGTEETQYF. J is TRBJ2-5 and V is TRBV6-5; 7 bases fit TRBD1. After removal of 2 bases from V and 3 bases from J, the junction contained 3 bases not matched to a gene. CDR3 length equals 14 residues. Germline V lookup: CDR1 MNHEY, CDR2 SVGAGI.

The J gene is TRBJ1-4, the V gene TRBV29-1; tentative D call: TRBD1 (6 bases). Germline CDR1 reads SQVTM; CDR2 reads ANQGSEA. Trimming left V 5 bases short and J 5 bases short, with 12 bases between. This CDR3 contains 13 residues. CDR3 nucleotide sequence: TGCAGCGTTAGGGGGACCCTGAATGAAAAACTGTTTTTT. Its protein is CSVRGTLNEKLFF.

The gene calls are TRBV5-8 and TRBJ1-5, with 10 bases lining up with TRBD1. Germline CDR1 and CDR2: SGHTS and YDEGEE. The CDR3 is 19 residues long. V shed 5 bases, J shed 0 bases, and the junction held 14 bases outside the gene matches. The DNA of the CDR3 is TGTGCCAGCAGAATTGAAGACAGGGGGCTGGGATATAGCAATCAGCCCCAGCATTTT. Translation gives CASRIEDRGLGYSNQPQHF.